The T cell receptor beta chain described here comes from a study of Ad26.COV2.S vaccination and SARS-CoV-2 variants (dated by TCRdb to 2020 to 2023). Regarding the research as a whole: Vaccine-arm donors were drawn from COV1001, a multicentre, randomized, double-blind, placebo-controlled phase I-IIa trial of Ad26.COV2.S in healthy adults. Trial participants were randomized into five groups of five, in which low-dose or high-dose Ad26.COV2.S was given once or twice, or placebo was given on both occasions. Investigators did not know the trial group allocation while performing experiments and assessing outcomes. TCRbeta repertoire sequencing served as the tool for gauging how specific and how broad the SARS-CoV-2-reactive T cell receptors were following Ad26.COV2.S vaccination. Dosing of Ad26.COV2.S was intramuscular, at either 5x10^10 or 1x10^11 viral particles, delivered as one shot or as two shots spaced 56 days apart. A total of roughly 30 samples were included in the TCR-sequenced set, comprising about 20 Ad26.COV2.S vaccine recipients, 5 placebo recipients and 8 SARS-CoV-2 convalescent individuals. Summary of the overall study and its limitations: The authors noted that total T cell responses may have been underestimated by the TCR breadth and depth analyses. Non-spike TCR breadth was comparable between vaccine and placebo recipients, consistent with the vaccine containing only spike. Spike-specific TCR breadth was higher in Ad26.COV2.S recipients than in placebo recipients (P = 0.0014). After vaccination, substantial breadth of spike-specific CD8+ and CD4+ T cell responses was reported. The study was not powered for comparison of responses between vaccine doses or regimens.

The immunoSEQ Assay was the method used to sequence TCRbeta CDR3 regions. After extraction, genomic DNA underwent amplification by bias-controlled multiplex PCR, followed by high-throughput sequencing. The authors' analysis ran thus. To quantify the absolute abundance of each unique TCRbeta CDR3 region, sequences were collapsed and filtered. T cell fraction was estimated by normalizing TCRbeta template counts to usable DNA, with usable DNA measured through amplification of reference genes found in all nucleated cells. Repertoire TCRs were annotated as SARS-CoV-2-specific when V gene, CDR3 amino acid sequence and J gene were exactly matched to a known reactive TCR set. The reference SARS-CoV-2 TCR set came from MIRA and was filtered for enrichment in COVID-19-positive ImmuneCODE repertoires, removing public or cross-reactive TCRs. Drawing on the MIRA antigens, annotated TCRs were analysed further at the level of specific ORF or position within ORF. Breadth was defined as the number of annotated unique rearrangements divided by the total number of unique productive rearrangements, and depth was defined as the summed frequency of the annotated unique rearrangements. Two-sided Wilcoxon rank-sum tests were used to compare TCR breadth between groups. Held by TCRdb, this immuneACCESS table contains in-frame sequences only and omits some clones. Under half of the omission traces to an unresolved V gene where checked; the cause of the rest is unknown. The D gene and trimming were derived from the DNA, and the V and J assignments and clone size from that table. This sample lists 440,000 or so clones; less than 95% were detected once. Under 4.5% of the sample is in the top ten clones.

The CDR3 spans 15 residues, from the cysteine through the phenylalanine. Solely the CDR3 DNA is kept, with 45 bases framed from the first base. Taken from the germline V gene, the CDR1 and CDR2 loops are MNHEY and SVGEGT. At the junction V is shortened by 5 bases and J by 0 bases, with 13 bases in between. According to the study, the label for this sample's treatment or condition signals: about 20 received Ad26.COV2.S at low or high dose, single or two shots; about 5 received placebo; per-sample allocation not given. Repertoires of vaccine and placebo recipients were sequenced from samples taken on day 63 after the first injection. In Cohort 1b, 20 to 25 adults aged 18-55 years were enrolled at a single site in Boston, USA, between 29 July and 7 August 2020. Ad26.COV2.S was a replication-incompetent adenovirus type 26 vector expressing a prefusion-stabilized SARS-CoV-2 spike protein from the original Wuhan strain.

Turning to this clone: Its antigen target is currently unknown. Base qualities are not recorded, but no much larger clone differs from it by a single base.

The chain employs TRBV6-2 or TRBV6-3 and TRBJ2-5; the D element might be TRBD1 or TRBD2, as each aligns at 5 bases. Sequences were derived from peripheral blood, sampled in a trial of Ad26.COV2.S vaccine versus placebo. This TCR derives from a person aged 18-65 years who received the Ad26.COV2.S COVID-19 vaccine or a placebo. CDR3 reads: CASSRPGTHQETQYF. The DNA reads TGTGCCAGCAGTAGACCCGGGACCCACCAAGAGACCCAGTACTTC.